These 24 T cell receptor beta chains were sequenced from one sample in a study of vaccination and CD4 T cells after COVID-19. These receptors' antigens are unknown. Sample treatment: approximately nine-day PBMC culture with coronavirus spike peptide pools or control peptides (ViraFEST assay). Sequencing of DNA taken from cultured CD4+ T cells relied on the Oncomine TCR Beta short-read assay. TCRdb re-called the PCR reads with MiXCR, one entry per CDR3 protein. The table includes about 5,400 distinct CDR3 sequences, over 30% detected once. The sequencing used CD4+ T cells from blood, cultured in vitro, collected after SARS-CoV-2 vaccination. These receptors were taken from a human donor who had recovered from COVID-19.

This clonotype turned up a few times. The CDR3 DNA reads TGCAGTGCTAGAGATGCAGGGACGGTCCTAAATTCACCCCTCCACTTT. Translated, it gives CSARDAGTVLNSPLHF. This chain uses TRBV20-1 with TRBJ1-6, with D possibly matching TRBD1 (5 bases). Trimming pared 0 bases from V and 7 bases from J, leaving 16 bases between. CDR1 and CDR2 (germline): DFQATT, SNEGSKA (reference sequence). The CDR3 consists of 16 residues.

The CDR3 region has the DNA TGTGCCAGCAGTCCCTCCCCAGTAGCGAACACCGGGGAGCTGTTTTTT. Translation: CASSPSPVANTGELFF. The chain is built from TRBV7-9 and TRBJ2-2; the D is unclear. Germline V gene data show CDR1 as SEHNR and CDR2 as FQNEAQ (reference sequence). V was trimmed by 6 bases and J by 0 bases, leaving 14 bases between them. The CDR3 loop spans 16 amino acids.

J is TRBJ2-4 and V is TRBV19; perhaps TRBD1 as D (5 bases). CDR1 and CDR2 from the germline V gene are LNHDA and SQIVND (reference sequence). With 6 bases removed from V and 8 bases from J, the gap between germline ends came to 14 bases. The CDR3 is 13 amino acids. The CDR3 loop is CASRPQGSDIQYF. As DNA, the CDR3 is TGTGCCAGTAGGCCTCAGGGTTCAGACATTCAGTACTTC.

This clonotype is labeled as medium-sized. The chain combines TRBV15 with TRBJ1-2; 7 bases align to TRBD1. The CDR3 runs 13 residues. V was pared by 4 bases and J by 8 bases, with 7 bases of the junction left unmatched. From germline, CDR1 is LNHNV and CDR2 YYDKDF (reference sequence). CDR3 DNA sequence: TGTGCCACCAGCAAGACAGGGCTTTACGGCTACACCTTC. Amino acids: CATSKTGLYGYTF. The full variable domain, with the rest looked up from reference TRBV15 and TRBJ1-2, is DAMVIQNPRYQVTQFGKPVTLSCSQTLNHNVMYWYQQKSSQAPKLLFHYYDKDFNNEADTPDNFQSRRPNTSFCFLDIRSPGLGDTAMYLCATSKTGLYGYTFGSGTRLTVV.

The J gene is TRBJ2-2, the V gene TRBV18; 7 bases line up with TRBD2. Trimming cost V 1 base and J 1 base; bases outside gene matches: 3. This CDR3 is built from 16 residues. The germline V gene has CDR1 KGHSH and CDR2 LQKENI. The CDR3 loop reads CASSPRVAGNTGELFF. CDR3 DNA sequence: TGTGCCAGCTCACCACGGGTAGCGGGGAACACCGGGGAGCTGTTTTTT. The complete variable domain, with remaining parts taken from reference TRBV18 and TRBJ2-2, reads NAGVMQNPRHLVRRRGQEARLRCSPMKGHSHVYWYRQLPEEGLKFMVYLQKENIIDESGMPKERFSAEFPKEGPSILRIQQVVRGDSAAYFCASSPRVAGNTGELFFGEGSRLTVL.

This clonotype showed up just a few times. The V call is TRBV19, the J call TRBJ1-5; unclear D gene. This CDR3 has 13 amino acids. The V end lost 5 bases, the J end lost 2 bases, and 7 bases lay between the germline ends. Germline V gene sequence: CDR1 LNHDA, CDR2 SQIVND (reference sequence). The CDR3 bases are TGTGCCAGTAGTGGAACGGGCAATCAGCCCCAGCATTTT. This gives the protein CASSGTGNQPQHF.

This clonotype is categorized as medium-sized. The chain carries TRBV20-1 and TRBJ1-5; TRBD1 agrees at 10 bases. This CDR3 has 13 residues. The junction had 0 bases not matched to a gene; V was cut back by 5 bases and J by 2 bases. Germline V lookup: CDR1 DFQATT, CDR2 SNEGSKA (reference sequence). The CDR3 DNA follows: TGCAGTGCTGGGACAGGGGGCAATCAGCCCCAGCATTTT. This translates into CSAGTGGNQPQHF.

The J gene is TRBJ1-6, the V gene TRBV7-9; D not certain. V was cut by 5 bases and J by 6 bases, with 14 bases left in between. CDR3 size: 15 residues. Per germline, CDR1 SEHNR and CDR2 FQNEAQ (reference sequence). DNA for the CDR3: TGTGCCAGCAGCCGAGCTGACGCGGCTAATTCACCCCTCCACTTT. Protein sequence: CASSRADAANSPLHF.

This clonotype was found a few times. The chain employs TRBV20-1 and TRBJ2-3; TRBD2 matches at 13 bases. V shed 6 bases, J shed 4 bases, and the junction held 19 bases outside the gene matches. The CDR3 is 19 residues long. From germline, CDR1 is DFQATT and CDR2 SNEGSKA (reference sequence). CDR3 amino acids: CSARGTSGIGERQSDTQYF. The CDR3 coding sequence is TGCAGTGCCCGTGGGACTAGCGGGATAGGCGAGCGGCAATCAGATACGCAGTATTTT.

This sequence joins TRBV29-1 and TRBJ1-2; 7 bases line up with TRBD1. J was trimmed by 4 bases and V by 6 bases; bases with no gene match: 11. In germline, CDR1 is SQVTM, CDR2 ANQGSEA. The length of the CDR3 is 14 residues. The DNA for the CDR3 is TGCAGCGTGGGCGGGTCAGGGGGAAGCTATGGCTACACCTTC. This translates into CSVGGSGGSYGYTF.

The chain combines TRBV12-3 or TRBV12-4 with TRBJ1-5; D may be TRBD1 (6 bases). The CDR3 loop spans 14 amino acids. V was cut by 5 bases and J by 4 bases, with 12 bases left in between. The CDR3 region has the DNA TGTGCCAGCAGTCGAGGACAGTTAAATCAGCCCCAGCATTTT. Residues: CASSRGQLNQPQHF.

The chain employs TRBV6-1 and TRBJ1-1, with D maybe TRBD1 (5 bases). Germline V lookup: CDR1 MNHNS, CDR2 SASEGT. The germline V and J ends were trimmed by 8 bases and 1 base, with 8 bases remaining between them. CDR3 length: 12 amino acids. CDR3 bases: TGTGCCAGCTCGAGGGGGAACACTGAAGCTTTCTTT. It is translated as CASSRGNTEAFF.

This chain uses TRBV19 with TRBJ2-7; 10 positions agree with TRBD2. After removal of 5 bases from V and 3 bases from J, the junction contained 10 bases not matched to a gene. The CDR3 is made up of 16 amino acids. Per germline, CDR1 LNHDA and CDR2 SQIVND (reference sequence). The CDR3 region has the DNA TGTGCCAGTAGTCCCCTCTCAAGCGGGGGGGGCTACGAGCAGTACTTC. Its translation is CASSPLSSGGGYEQYF.

V usage is TRBV20-1 and J usage is TRBJ1-1, with D unclear. The CDR3 totals 14 residues. Germline CDR1 DFQATT, CDR2 SNEGSKA (reference sequence). V lost 6 bases to trimming and J lost 5 bases, with 19 bases between them. The CDR3 DNA is TGCAGTGCAGCCTTGGCGGAGGATAGGACTGAAGCTTTCTTT. Amino acids: CSAALAEDRTEAFF.

This clonotype was found a few times. V and J are TRBV27 and TRBJ2-1; weak D call: TRBD2 (6 bases). Germline V gene sequence: CDR1 MNHEY, CDR2 SMNVEV (reference sequence). The V and J ends lost 5 bases and 0 bases respectively, with 11 bases between them. The CDR3 loop spans 15 amino acids. The CDR3 region has the DNA TGTGCCAGCAGTCCCATGGGGGGCTCCTACAATGAGCAGTTCTTC. It is translated as CASSPMGGSYNEQFF.

The table lists this clonotype with a count of one. The chain carries TRBV5-4 and TRBJ1-5, with 9 bases identical to TRBD1. J gave up 7 bases and V 0 bases, and 5 bases lay outside the gene matches. The CDR3 contains 15 residues. The germline CDR1 and CDR2 sequences are SGHNT and YYREEE (reference sequence). CDR3 amino acids: CASSLGPTGGQPQHF. CDR3 DNA: TGTGCCAGCAGCTTGGGACCTACAGGGGGCCAGCCCCAGCATTTT.

Only one count was recorded for this clonotype. The chain is built from TRBV19 and TRBJ2-7, with 12 bases fitting TRBD2. Germline lookup yields CDR1 LNHDA and CDR2 SQIVND (reference sequence). V dropped 1 base and J dropped 0; count of bases not matched to a gene: 4. CDR3 size: 17 residues. The CDR3 region is CASSIGLAGASSYEQYF. Here the CDR3 DNA reads TGTGCCAGTAGTATAGGACTAGCGGGGGCGAGCTCCTACGAGCAGTACTTC.

This clonotype showed up just a few times. The chain has TRBV20-1 and TRBJ1-1; D unclear. Germline assignment: CDR1 DFQATT and CDR2 SNEGSKA (reference sequence). There are 13 residues in the CDR3. The V gene lost 4 bases and the J gene lost 3 bases, with 12 bases spanning the gap. The CDR3 DNA is TGCAGTGCTATTTGGAGTTCGGACACTGAAGCTTTCTTT. Encoded protein: CSAIWSSDTEAFF.

The chain employs TRBV7-8 and TRBJ1-5, with no clear D. The CDR3 extends over 14 amino acids. Trimming removed 1 base from V and 6 bases from J, with 10 bases in between. Germline assignment: CDR1 SGHVS and CDR2 FQNEAQ. The CDR3: CASSLGAKSQPQHF. The CDR3 DNA reads as TGTGCCAGCAGCTTAGGTGCCAAAAGTCAGCCCCAGCATTTT.

This chain links TRBV12-3 or TRBV12-4 with TRBJ1-6; unclear D gene. CDR3 length: 15 amino acids. Between the trimmed V and J ends, which lost 2 bases and 6 bases, there was a span of 11 bases. The CDR3, as DNA: TGTGCCAGCAGTTTAAGGCCCAATGGTAATTCACCCCTCCACTTT. Its translation: CASSLRPNGNSPLHF.

This clonotype came up a few times. V is TRBV10-3 and J is TRBJ1-1; 8 bases line up with TRBD1. The junction had 10 bases not matched to a gene; V was cut back by 10 bases and J by 3 bases. Per the germline V gene, CDR1 is ENHRY and CDR2 is SYGVKD. There are 14 residues in the CDR3. CDR3 nucleotide sequence: TGTGCCAGCCGACAGGGGAGATTGGACACTGAAGCTTTCTTT. Amino acid sequence: CASRQGRLDTEAFF.

There are a few counts of this clonotype. This sequence joins TRBV7-9 and TRBJ1-6; 12 nucleotides match TRBD1. With V trimmed by 3 bases and J by 8 bases, 14 bases remained unmatched. Germline-derived CDR1 and CDR2 are SEHNR and FQNEAQ (reference sequence). This CDR3 is 19 amino acids long. Written as DNA, the CDR3 is TGTGCCAGCAGCTTCTCCGGGACAGGGGGCGCCGAGACGGATTCACCCCTCCACTTT. As protein: CASSFSGTGGAETDSPLHF.

The chain carries TRBV20-1 and TRBJ1-6; the match to TRBD1 covers 8 bases. The junction had 0 bases not matched to a gene; V was cut back by 1 base and J by 7 bases. The CDR3 length is 13 residues. CDR1 and CDR2 (germline): DFQATT, SNEGSKA (reference sequence). The CDR3 region has the DNA TGCAGTGCTAGAGGACAGGGGAATTCACCCCTCCACTTT. Translated: CSARGQGNSPLHF.

The chain recombines TRBV7-9 with TRBJ1-2; D is ambiguous. The CDR3 consists of 14 residues. V gave up 2 bases and J gave up 5 bases, with 12 bases separating them. In germline, CDR1 is SEHNR, CDR2 FQNEAQ (reference sequence). In DNA form, the CDR3 reads TGTGCCAGCAGCTTACACAGTGGCCCGTATGGCTACACCTTC. Protein: CASSLHSGPYGYTF.